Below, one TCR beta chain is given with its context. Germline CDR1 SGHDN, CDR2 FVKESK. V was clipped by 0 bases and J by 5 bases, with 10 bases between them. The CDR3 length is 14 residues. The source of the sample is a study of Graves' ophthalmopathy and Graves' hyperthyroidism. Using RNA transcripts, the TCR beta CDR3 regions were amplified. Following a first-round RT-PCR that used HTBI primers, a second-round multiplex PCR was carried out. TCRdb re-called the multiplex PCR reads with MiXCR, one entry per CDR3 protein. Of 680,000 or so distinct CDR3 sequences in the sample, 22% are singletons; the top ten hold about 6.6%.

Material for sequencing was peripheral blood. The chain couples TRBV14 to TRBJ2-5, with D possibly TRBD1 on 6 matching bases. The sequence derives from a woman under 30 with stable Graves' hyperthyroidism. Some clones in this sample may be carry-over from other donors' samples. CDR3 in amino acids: CASSQENRVETQYF. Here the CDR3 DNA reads TGTGCCAGCAGCCAAGAGAACAGGGTGGAGACCCAGTACTTC.